The T cell receptor beta chain under discussion was sequenced for a study of beta chain features in type 1 diabetes. Whole-study context: Age and gender were similar between patients and healthy donors, as were cell yields.

All of the isolated RNA was reverse transcribed, so expressed TCRB transcripts were sequenced. Here immunoSEQ multiplex PCR was the method, and the copy in TCRdb shows in-frame clones only, minus some. The data hold about 320,000 clones, with around 15% observed a single time. General study points: A cDNA-based sequencing approach could over-represent cells with high TCR expression. TCRB repertoires of naive, central memory and Treg cells appeared more similar among patients than among healthy donors. Type 1 diabetes patients had VDJ junctions that carried fewer insertions and more deletions.

The V end was cut by 0 bases, the J end by 6 bases, with 11 bases between. This CDR3 contains 14 residues. Germline V gene data show CDR1 as SGDLS and CDR2 as YYNGEE. To note about this clone: Its cognate antigen is unknown.

Sequencing used central memory CD4+ T cells from blood. This chain joins TRBV9 and TRBJ2-3; D is possibly TRBD1 or TRBD2 (5 bases each). This sequence was found in a man aged 25 to 40 in good health. This CDR3 is CASSVGGGLDTQYF. CDR3 coding DNA: TGTGCCAGCAGCGTAGGTGGGGGTTTGGATACGCAGTATTTT.